What follows are 12 T cell receptor beta chains derived from one specimen sequenced in a study of T cell responses to AZD1222 COVID-19 vaccine. Sequencing used immunoSEQ multiplex PCR; TCRdb keeps in-frame clones, though not all of them. The table lists over 85,000 clones, 88% of them singletons. The specimen comprised peripheral blood, sampled on day 0 of AZD1222 vaccination. Every receptor here comes from an adult in good health.

The chain recombines TRBV24-1 with TRBJ2-2; TRBD1 matches at 10 bases. Losses at the gene ends were 3 bases for V and 8 bases for J; bases not matched to a gene: 11. Germline V gives CDR1 KGHDR, CDR2 SFDVKD. There are 17 residues in the CDR3. Written as DNA, the CDR3 is TGTGCCACCAGTGATGGACCCGGGACAGGGGTGAAGGGGGAGCTGTTTTTT. The encoded protein is CATSDGPGTGVKGELFF.

V usage is TRBV4-1 and J usage is TRBJ2-7; no definite D call. The CDR3 extends over 15 amino acids. CDR1 and CDR2 from the germline V gene are MGHRA and YSYEKL. Deletions cut 4 bases from V and 2 bases from J, with 15 bases between. The CDR3 nucleotides are TGCGCCAGCAGCCCGGAAGACATACCTACCTACGAGCAGTACTTC. Amino acids: CASSPEDIPTYEQYF.

The chain links TRBV5-5 to TRBJ1-2; D is unresolved. The CDR3 totals 13 residues. Germline CDR1 SGHKS, CDR2 YYEKEE (reference sequence). V dropped 4 bases and J dropped 1 base, with 8 bases sitting between them. Here the CDR3 DNA reads TGTGCCAGCAGCCCGGGGAATAACTATGGCTACACCTTC. Protein: CASSPGNNYGYTF.

The chain has TRBV6-5 and TRBJ2-7; D uncertain. This CDR3 contains 13 residues. The V end lost 9 bases, the J end lost 0 bases, and 12 bases lay between the germline ends. Germline V gives CDR1 MNHEY, CDR2 SVGAGI. CDR3 sequence reads: CASRSETSYEQYF. CDR3 bases: TGTGCCAGTAGGTCAGAGACCTCCTACGAGCAGTACTTC.

The chain uses TRBV3-1 (or the pseudogene TRBV3-2) and TRBJ1-5, with D hard to call. Trimming left V 1 base short and J 3 bases short, with 10 bases between. The CDR3 sequence is 15 residues long. Germline V CDR1 and CDR2: LGHDT, YNNKEL (reference sequence). CDR3 loop: CASSQGSMINQPQHF. In DNA form, the CDR3 reads TGTGCCAGCAGCCAAGGGTCCATGATCAATCAGCCCCAGCATTTT.

V and J are TRBV30 and TRBJ2-5; D not certain. Germline-derived CDR1 and CDR2 are GTSNPN and SVGIG (reference sequence). The germline V and J ends were trimmed by 0 bases and 5 bases, with 10 bases remaining between them. This CDR3 has 13 amino acids. The CDR3 sequence is CAWSVGGMETQYF. In DNA form, the CDR3 reads TGTGCCTGGAGTGTCGGTGGGATGGAGACCCAGTACTTC.

The chain uses TRBV30 and TRBJ1-1, with D uncertain. Trimming left V 4 bases short and J 0 bases short, with 12 bases between. The CDR3 covers 14 residues. The germline V gene encodes CDR1 GTSNPN and CDR2 SVGIG (reference sequence). Here the CDR3 DNA reads TGTGCCTGGAACCAATTACCCATGAACACTGAAGCTTTCTTT. It yields the protein CAWNQLPMNTEAFF.

The J gene is TRBJ2-7, the V gene TRBV12-3 or TRBV12-4; 7 positions match TRBD2. The CDR3 length is 13 residues. With 8 bases clipped from V and 2 bases from J, the junction kept 6 bases outside the gene matches. The chain's CDR3 is CASALGGTYEQYF. DNA of the CDR3: TGTGCCAGCGCCCTGGGAGGGACCTACGAGCAGTACTTC.

The chain joins TRBV9 to TRBJ1-1, with D uncertain. The CDR3 has 15 residues. Germline V gene data show CDR1 as SGDLS and CDR2 as YYNGEE. V shed 5 bases and J shed 4 bases, with 18 bases lying between them. CDR3 nucleotides: TGTGCCAGCAGAGGGCTTGGGTTCGAGGGCACTGAAGCTTTCTTT. Translating gives CASRGLGFEGTEAFF. Based on the CDR3 plus reference TRBV9 and TRBJ1-1, the full variable domain is DSGVTQTPKHLITATGQRVTLRCSPRSGDLSVYWYQQSLDQGLQFLIQYYNGEERAKGNILERFSAQQFPDLHSELNLSSLELGDSALYFCASRGLGFEGTEAFFGQGTRLTVV.

This chain uses TRBV4-2 with TRBJ1-3; possibly TRBD1 for D (5 bases). Germline lookup yields CDR1 LGHNA and CDR2 YNFKEQ. V lost 6 bases, J lost 2 bases, and 14 bases lay in between. CDR3 length equals 15 residues. In nucleotides, the CDR3 is TGTGCCAGCAGGCCCTCGACAGCGGCTGGAAACACCATATATTTT. Translating gives CASRPSTAAGNTIYF.

The rearrangement links TRBV5-1 to TRBJ1-1; D is ambiguous. V was shortened by 2 bases and J by 0 bases, with 8 bases between the two germline ends. The CDR3 length is 14 residues. The V gene's germline CDR1 is SGHRS and CDR2 YFSETQ. This CDR3 reads CASSFGPMNTEAFF. CDR3 DNA: TGCGCCAGCAGCTTCGGTCCTATGAACACTGAAGCTTTCTTT.

The rearrangement links TRBV6-5 to TRBJ2-7; 7 nucleotides line up with TRBD1. After removal of 6 bases from V and 3 bases from J, the junction contained 5 bases not matched to a gene. Germline loops: CDR1 MNHEY, CDR2 SVGAGI. The CDR3 consists of 13 residues. This CDR3 is CASSYRGSYEQYF. Here the CDR3 DNA reads TGTGCCAGCAGCTACAGGGGTAGCTACGAGCAGTACTTC.